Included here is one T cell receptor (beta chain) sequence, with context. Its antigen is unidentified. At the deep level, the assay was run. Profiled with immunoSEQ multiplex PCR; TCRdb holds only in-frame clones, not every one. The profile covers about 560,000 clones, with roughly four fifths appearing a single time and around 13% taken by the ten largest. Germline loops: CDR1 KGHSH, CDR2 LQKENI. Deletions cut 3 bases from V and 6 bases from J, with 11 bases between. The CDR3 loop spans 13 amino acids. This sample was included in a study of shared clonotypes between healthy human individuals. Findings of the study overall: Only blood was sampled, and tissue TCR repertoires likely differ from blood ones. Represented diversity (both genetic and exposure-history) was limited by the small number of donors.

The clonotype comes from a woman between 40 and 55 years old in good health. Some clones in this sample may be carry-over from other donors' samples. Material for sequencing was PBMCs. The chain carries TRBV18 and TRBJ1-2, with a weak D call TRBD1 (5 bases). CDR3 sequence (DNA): TGTGCCAGCTCACCGGACGTGGACAATGGCTACACCTTC. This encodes CASSPDVDNGYTF.